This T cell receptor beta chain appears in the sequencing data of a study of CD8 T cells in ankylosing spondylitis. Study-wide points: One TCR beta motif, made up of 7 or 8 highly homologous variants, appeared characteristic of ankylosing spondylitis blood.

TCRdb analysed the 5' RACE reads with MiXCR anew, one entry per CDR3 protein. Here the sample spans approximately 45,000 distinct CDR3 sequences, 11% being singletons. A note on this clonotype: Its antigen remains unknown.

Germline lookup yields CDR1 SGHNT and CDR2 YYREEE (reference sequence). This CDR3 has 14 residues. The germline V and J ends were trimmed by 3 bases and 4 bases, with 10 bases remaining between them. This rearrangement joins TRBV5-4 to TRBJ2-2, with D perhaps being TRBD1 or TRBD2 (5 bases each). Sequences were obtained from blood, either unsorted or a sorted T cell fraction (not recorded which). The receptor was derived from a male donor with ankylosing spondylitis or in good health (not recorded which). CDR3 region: CASSSGPITGELFF. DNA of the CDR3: TGTGCCAGCAGCTCGGGACCGATCACCGGGGAGCTGTTTTTT.